A single sample is the source of the 17 T cell receptor beta chains below, sequenced in a study of PD-L1 blockade in urothelial cancer. Assay: immunoSEQ multiplex PCR; the TCRdb copy retains only in-frame clones and omits some. The sample carries just under 50,000 clones, roughly 80% recorded once. Time point noted: pretreatment peripheral blood. Sequencing was performed on PBMCs, taken around atezolizumab (anti-PD-L1) treatment. All receptors derive from an older man with urothelial cancer.

The chain joins TRBV7-2 to TRBJ1-2, with no clear D. This CDR3 is built from 14 residues. Germline V gene sequence: CDR1 SGHTA, CDR2 FQGNSA. V was trimmed by 6 bases and J by 5 bases, leaving 16 bases between them. The CDR3 loop is CASRLPGAGYGYTF. In DNA, the CDR3 is TGTGCCAGCAGACTTCCAGGTGCTGGGTATGGCTACACCTTC.

This chain's CDR3 is CASSLESGTQGNNEQFF. CDR3 bases: TGTGCCAGCAGCTTAGAGTCGGGGACACAAGGGAACAATGAGCAGTTCTTC. The chain recombines TRBV7-2 with TRBJ2-1, with D possibly TRBD1 on 6 matching bases. Between the trimmed V and J ends, which lost 1 base and 5 bases, there was a span of 18 bases. The CDR3 has 17 amino acids. Germline V CDR1 and CDR2: SGHTA, FQGNSA.

The chain carries TRBV28 and TRBJ2-7; 14 bases are shared with TRBD2. This CDR3 is built from 18 residues. After removal of 2 bases from V and 2 bases from J, the junction contained 8 bases not matched to a gene. CDR1 is MDHEN and CDR2 is SYDVKM in the germline V gene. The CDR3 loop reads CASSLRTSGRHNPYEQYF. The DNA of the CDR3 is TGTGCCAGCAGTTTACGGACTAGCGGGAGGCATAACCCCTACGAGCAGTACTTC.

The CDR3 region has the DNA TGTGCCAGCAGCTTAACGCTGAGGGGGAACGGAGACTATGGCTACACCTTC. Amino acid sequence: CASSLTLRGNGDYGYTF. V is TRBV7-3 and J is TRBJ1-2; tentatively, D is TRBD1 (6 bases). V dropped 0 bases and J dropped 3 bases, with 17 bases sitting between them. The CDR3 has 17 amino acids. Germline assignment: CDR1 SGHTA and CDR2 FQGTGA.

The CDR3 reads CASSPLDGAPSPGADTQYF. The CDR3 coding sequence is TGTGCCAGCTCACCTTTGGACGGCGCGCCTTCTCCGGGGGCAGATACGCAGTATTTT. V usage is TRBV18 and J usage is TRBJ2-3, with D possibly matching TRBD2 (6 bases). This CDR3 spans 19 amino acids. CDR1 and CDR2 (germline): KGHSH, LQKENI. V was cut by 3 bases and J by 4 bases, with 26 bases left in between.

The genes are TRBV7-2 and TRBJ2-5, with 10 bases aligning to TRBD1. Trimming at V came to 5 bases and at J to 0 bases, leaving 6 bases not matched to a gene. Germline-derived CDR1 and CDR2 are SGHTA and FQGNSA. There are 16 residues in the CDR3. This CDR3 reads CASSLLGQGYQETQYF. CDR3 DNA: TGTGCCAGCAGCCTCCTGGGACAGGGGTACCAAGAGACCCAGTACTTC.

The CDR3: CASSQRTGNTIYF. CDR3 coding DNA: TGTGCCAGCAGCCAGCGGACTGGAAACACCATATATTTT. The V gene is TRBV14, the J gene TRBJ1-3, with D unclear. The ends were cut back, 3 bases at V and 2 bases at J, with 5 bases in the middle. Looked up from germline, CDR1 is SGHDN and CDR2 is FVKESK. The CDR3 consists of 13 residues.

V usage is TRBV5-1 and J usage is TRBJ2-5; 7 bases agree with TRBD1. Germline CDR1 reads SGHRS; CDR2 reads YFSETQ. The CDR3 runs 14 residues. Trimming at V came to 3 bases and at J to 2 bases, leaving 4 bases not matched to a gene. The CDR3 reads CASSWTGLQETQYF. The CDR3 coding sequence is TGCGCCAGCAGCTGGACAGGATTACAAGAGACCCAGTACTTC.

The chain combines TRBV4-1 with TRBJ2-5, with D possibly being TRBD2 (5 bases). Trimming stripped 2 bases from V and 3 bases from J, with 13 bases between. The CDR3 is 15 amino acids. Germline V lookup: CDR1 MGHRA, CDR2 YSYEKL. The CDR3 here is CASSQSGLNEETQYF. The CDR3 bases are TGCGCCAGCAGCCAATCAGGACTGAACGAAGAGACCCAGTACTTC.

This chain joins TRBV18 and TRBJ2-7; D call uncertain. Trimming cost V 4 bases and J 7 bases, with 11 bases left between them. The CDR3 is 12 amino acids. CDR1 and CDR2 from the germline V gene are KGHSH and LQKENI. The DNA for the CDR3 is TGTGCCAGCTCACAAGTGGGCAGTGAGCAGTACTTC. It specifies CASSQVGSEQYF.

This clone was seen just once. The chain carries TRBV30 and TRBJ1-1; D possibly corresponds to TRBD1 (6 bases). This CDR3 is 15 amino acids long. V was pared by 0 bases and J by 5 bases, with 16 bases between. Germline-derived CDR1 and CDR2 are GTSNPN and SVGIG (reference sequence). The CDR3 loop reads CAWSVSVGTGTEAFF. The DNA for the CDR3 is TGTGCCTGGAGTGTCTCCGTCGGCACAGGGACTGAAGCTTTCTTT.

This clone occurred a few times. V gene TRBV29-1 combines with J gene TRBJ1-1, with TRBD1 identical over 8 bases. V was clipped by 4 bases and J by 6 bases; unmatched bases: 4. The germline gives CDR1 SQVTM, CDR2 ANQGSEA. There are 12 residues in the CDR3. As DNA, the CDR3 is TGCAGCGTTGGACAGGGGAAGCCTGAAGCTTTCTTT. Translation: CSVGQGKPEAFF.

The rearrangement joins TRBV5-4 to TRBJ2-3, with 11 bases lining up with TRBD2. The V and J ends lost 5 bases and 6 bases, in that order; junction bases with no gene match: 8. The CDR3 is 15 amino acids. Germline lookup yields CDR1 SGHNT and CDR2 YYREEE (reference sequence). CDR3 coding DNA: TGTGCCAGCAGACCAACTAGCGGGAGTGCGGATACGCAGTATTTT. Its protein is CASRPTSGSADTQYF.

The V gene is TRBV9, the J gene TRBJ2-5; D is possibly TRBD1 (5 bases). Germline-derived CDR1 and CDR2 are SGDLS and YYNGEE. There are 13 residues in the CDR3. V was clipped by 4 bases and J by 5 bases, with 12 bases between them. DNA of the CDR3: TGTGCCAGCAGCAAGTTTTCAGGGGAGACCCAGTACTTC. It encodes CASSKFSGETQYF.

V and J are TRBV28 and TRBJ1-4; perhaps TRBD1 as D (5 bases). Per germline, CDR1 MDHEN and CDR2 SYDVKM. CDR3 length: 15 residues. V was pared by 2 bases and J by 0 bases, with 7 bases between. The CDR3 nucleotides are TGTGCCAGCAGTTTAGGGGGGACAACTAATGAAAAACTGTTTTTT. Translation gives CASSLGGTTNEKLFF.

This rearrangement joins TRBV18 to TRBJ1-5, with D maybe TRBD1 (6 bases). This CDR3 spans 16 amino acids. Germline-derived CDR1 and CDR2 are KGHSH and LQKENI. With 3 bases removed from V and 6 bases from J, the gap between germline ends came to 18 bases. The CDR3, as DNA: TGTGCCAGCTCACCCGAGACAGGTTCGTCTCGTCAGCCCCAGCATTTT. Its translation is CASSPETGSSRQPQHF.

The V gene is TRBV7-2, the J gene TRBJ2-7; D remains ambiguous. The germline V and J ends were trimmed by 3 bases and 8 bases, with 17 bases remaining between them. In germline, CDR1 is SGHTA, CDR2 FQGNSA. The CDR3 is made up of 14 amino acids. CDR3 sequence: CASSFEEARPQQYF. CDR3 bases: TGTGCCAGCAGCTTTGAAGAGGCCCGGCCACAGCAGTACTTC.